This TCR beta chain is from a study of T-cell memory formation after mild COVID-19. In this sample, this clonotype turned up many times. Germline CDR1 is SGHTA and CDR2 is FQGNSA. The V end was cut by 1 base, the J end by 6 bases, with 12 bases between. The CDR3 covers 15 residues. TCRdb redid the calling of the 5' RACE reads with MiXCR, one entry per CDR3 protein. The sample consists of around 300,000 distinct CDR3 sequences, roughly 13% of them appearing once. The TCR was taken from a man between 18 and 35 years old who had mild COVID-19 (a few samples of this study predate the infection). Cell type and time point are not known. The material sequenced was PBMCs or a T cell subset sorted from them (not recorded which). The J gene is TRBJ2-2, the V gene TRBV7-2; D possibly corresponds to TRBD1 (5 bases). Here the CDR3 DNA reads TGTGCCAGCAGCTTAGAGGCCAGGGTGGCCGGGGAGCTGTTTTTT. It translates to CASSLEARVAGELFF.